This T cell receptor beta chain was sequenced for a study of T cell responses to AZD1222 COVID-19 vaccine. Overall study context: Second doses that came at about 4 or about 12 weeks were put together.

Study outcomes and limitations: Possibly, clonal diversity was underestimated; donors were largely white British and included more females. Across the whole spike, CD4 TCRs peaked at regions 160-218 and 743-854. Repertoires were obtained solely post-peak T cell response.

This clone has more than one count but fewer than ten. What it recognizes is unknown. Sequencing was performed with immunoSEQ multiplex PCR; in TCRdb, only in-frame clones are kept and a portion is missing. The table lists about 92,000 clones, 88% of them singletons. The V segment lost 1 base and the J segment 4 bases; nucleotides outside the gene matches: 4. CDR3 length equals 15 residues. Germline CDR1 and CDR2: LNHDA and SQIVND (reference sequence). The V and J genes are TRBV19 and TRBJ2-1, with 7 bases aligning to TRBD1. The sequencing here drew on peripheral blood, taken on day 0 of AZD1222 vaccination. This clonotype originated in an adult in good health. CDR3 protein: CASSIVTGQYNEQFF. CDR3 nucleotides: TGTGCCAGTAGTATAGTGACGGGACAGTACAATGAGCAGTTCTTC.